This T cell receptor (beta chain) came from a study of T cell responses to AZD1222 COVID-19 vaccine. Study-level results: The study found Spike-specific TCR breadth and depth rose after two AZD1222 doses. Reports indicate that nearly half of spike-specific TCRs are directed at unmutated variant regions. Repertoires were sampled only after the peak T cell response. Clonal diversity was possibly underestimated, and the donors were mostly white British, with more females.

Comment on this clone: Its target is not known.

The CDR3 contains 16 residues. Trimming at V came to 4 bases and at J to 1 base, leaving 10 bases not matched to a gene. Germline V lookup: CDR1 SGHNT, CDR2 YYREEE (reference sequence). Assay used: immunoSEQ multiplex PCR; TCRdb lists only in-frame clones, some missing. The sample consists of about 150,000 clones, 85% to 95% of them appearing once. The genes are TRBV5-4 and TRBJ1-1, with TRBD1 matching 7 bases. The source material was peripheral blood, sampled on day 0 of AZD1222 vaccination. The TCR comes from an adult in good health. CDR3 in amino acids: CASSRGGPNPNTEAFF. The CDR3 region has the DNA TGTGCCAGCAGCCGAGGGGGCCCCAACCCGAACACTGAAGCTTTCTTT.